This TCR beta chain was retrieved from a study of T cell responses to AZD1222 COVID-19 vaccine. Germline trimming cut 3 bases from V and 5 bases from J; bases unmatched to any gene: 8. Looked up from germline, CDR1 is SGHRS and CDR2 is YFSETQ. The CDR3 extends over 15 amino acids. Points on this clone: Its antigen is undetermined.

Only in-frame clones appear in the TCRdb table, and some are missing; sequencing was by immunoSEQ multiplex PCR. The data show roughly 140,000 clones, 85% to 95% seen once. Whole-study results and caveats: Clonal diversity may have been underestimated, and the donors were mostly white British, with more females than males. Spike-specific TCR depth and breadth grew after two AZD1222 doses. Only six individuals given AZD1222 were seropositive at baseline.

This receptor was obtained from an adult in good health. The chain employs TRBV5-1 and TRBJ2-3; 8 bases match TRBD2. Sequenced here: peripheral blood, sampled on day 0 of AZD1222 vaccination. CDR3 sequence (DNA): TGCGCCAGCAGCTCAACCCCGAGCGGGGGAGATACGCAGTATTTT. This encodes CASSSTPSGGDTQYF. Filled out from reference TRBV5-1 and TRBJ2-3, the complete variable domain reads KAGVTQTPRYLIKTRGQQVTLSCSPISGHRSVSWYQQTPGQGLQFLFEYFSETQRNKGNFPGRFSGRQFSNSRSEMNVSTLELGDSALYLCASSSTPSGGDTQYFGPGTRLTVL.